The 27 T cell receptor beta chains below all came from one sample that was sequenced in a study of identical twins' blood T cells. TCRdb recomputed calls from the 5' RACE reads with MiXCR, one row per CDR3 protein. The profile shows about 370,000 distinct CDR3 sequences, 28% of them singletons. Sequencing was done on a sample of PBMCs. The receptors come from a woman aged 18 to 55 in good health.

This clonotype was observed a handful of times. The chain couples TRBV7-9 to TRBJ2-5; TRBD2 matches 10 bases. The CDR3 has 17 amino acids. J gave up 4 bases and V 2 bases, and 10 bases lay outside the gene matches. Germline loops: CDR1 SEHNR, CDR2 FQNEAQ (reference sequence). Here the CDR3 reads CASSLPRLAGDGETQYF. The CDR3 nucleotides are TGTGCCAGCAGCTTACCACGTCTAGCGGGAGATGGAGAGACCCAGTACTTC.

The chain is built from TRBV25-1 and TRBJ2-3, with a possible D match to TRBD2 (5 bases). V shed 6 bases and J shed 3 bases, with 10 bases lying between them. CDR3 size: 13 residues. In germline, CDR1 is MGHDK, CDR2 SYGVNS. CDR3 nucleotide sequence: TGTGCCAGCAGAAAAGGGAGTACAGATACGCAGTATTTT. Translating gives CASRKGSTDTQYF.

V and J are TRBV20-1 and TRBJ1-1; no definite D call. V dropped 0 bases and J dropped 7 bases, with 12 bases sitting between them. This CDR3 is 13 amino acids long. Germline V CDR1 and CDR2: DFQATT, SNEGSKA (reference sequence). CDR3 nucleotide sequence: TGCAGTGCTAGAGATCCAAGGGTAAATGAAGCTTTCTTT. Protein product: CSARDPRVNEAFF.

The sample holds one count of this clonotype. Given a much more abundant clone one base away, this may be a read error. The DNA is omitted, as the CDR3 cannot be located on it reliably, and the CDR3 follows TCRdb's listing. The rearrangement joins TRBV29-1 to TRBJ1-5; no check of the table's D call, TRBD1, against the DNA was made. CDR1 and CDR2 from the germline V gene are SQVTM and ANQGSEA. From its first to its last residue, the CDR3 has 12 amino acids. The CDR3: CSVAGGNQPQRF.

This clonotype came up many times. This chain links TRBV28 with TRBJ1-1; D possibly corresponds to TRBD1 (6 bases). Germline CDR1 and CDR2: MDHEN and SYDVKM. V was shortened by 3 bases and J by 11 bases, with 16 bases between the two germline ends. The CDR3 runs to 13 residues. This chain's CDR3 is CASSLAPRGGAFF. Here the CDR3 DNA reads TGTGCCAGCAGTTTGGCCCCGAGAGGGGGGGCTTTCTTT.

This clonotype was seen just once. This chain links TRBV20-1 with TRBJ1-5, with TRBD1 matching 7 bases. Trimming at V came to 5 bases and at J to 3 bases, leaving 4 bases not matched to a gene. This CDR3 is built from 13 residues. Germline V gene sequence: CDR1 DFQATT, CDR2 SNEGSKA (reference sequence). The CDR3 sequence: CSAGDSPNQPQHF. In DNA form, the CDR3 reads TGCAGTGCTGGGGACAGCCCCAATCAGCCCCAGCATTTT.

This clonotype was counted once. The gene calls are TRBV20-1 and TRBJ1-2; no firm D call. V lost 4 bases, J lost 2 bases, and 8 bases lay in between. The CDR3 consists of 12 residues. Germline V CDR1 and CDR2: DFQATT, SNEGSKA (reference sequence). CDR3 sequence: CSAKPRNYGYTF. The CDR3, as DNA: TGCAGTGCTAAACCCAGAAACTATGGCTACACCTTC.

This chain joins TRBV5-1 and TRBJ2-1; TRBD1 matches 8 bases. V shed 2 bases, J shed 9 bases, and the junction held 1 base outside the gene matches. The germline gives CDR1 SGHRS, CDR2 YFSETQ. This CDR3 comprises 12 residues. In DNA, the CDR3 is TGCGCCAGCAGCTTACAGGGGGTTGAGCAGTTCTTC. It specifies CASSLQGVEQFF.

The rearrangement links TRBV7-9 to TRBJ1-1; D unresolved. CDR1 is SEHNR, CDR2 FQNEAQ, per germline (reference sequence). The V end lost 5 bases, the J end lost 7 bases, and 14 bases lay between the germline ends. CDR3 length equals 13 residues. This CDR3 reads CASSPRTGGEAFF. Written as DNA, the CDR3 is TGTGCCAGCAGCCCAAGGACGGGCGGTGAAGCTTTCTTT.

This clonotype has a handful of counts. The chain uses TRBV20-1 and TRBJ1-4; the match to TRBD1 covers 9 bases. Germline CDR1 reads DFQATT; CDR2 reads SNEGSKA (reference sequence). V lost 3 bases and J lost 5; bases outside the gene matches: 7. The length of the CDR3 is 15 residues. The DNA for the CDR3 is TGCAGTGCTAGGGACTCCGGGACAGGGAATGAAAAACTGTTTTTT. Translated: CSARDSGTGNEKLFF.

Turning to this clonotype: A much larger clone lies one base from this, so it may be a read error. Here the CDR3 DNA reads TGTGCCGGCAGCAGGTGGGACACAGAACAAGCTTTCTTT. It codes for CAGSRWDTEQAFF. V and J are TRBV21-1 and TRBJ1-1; the tabulated D call, TRBD1, remains unverified against the DNA. TRBV21-1 is marked as a pseudogene. This CDR3 has 13 residues.

This clonotype was seen only a few times. V is TRBV12-3 or TRBV12-4 and J is TRBJ1-1, with 12 bases aligning to TRBD1. This CDR3 region has 14 residues. The V gene end was trimmed by 6 bases and the J gene end by 6 bases; junction bases not matched to a gene: 5. The CDR3 reads CASSPGQGAAEAFF. Written as DNA, the CDR3 is TGTGCCAGCAGCCCGGGACAGGGGGCTGCTGAAGCTTTCTTT.

The chain has TRBV6-1 and TRBJ2-3; D may be TRBD2 (6 bases). V was cut by 5 bases and J by 4 bases, with 16 bases left in between. Germline V gene lookup returns CDR1 MNHNS and CDR2 SASEGT. This CDR3 is 15 amino acids long. The CDR3 loop is CASSPGTPYADTQYF. In DNA, the CDR3 is TGTGCCAGCAGTCCCGGGACTCCTTACGCAGATACGCAGTATTTT.

The V call is TRBV4-1, the J call TRBJ1-5, with D perhaps TRBD1 (6 bases). Trimming stripped 2 bases from V and 3 bases from J, with 11 bases between. Germline CDR1 and CDR2: MGHRA and YSYEKL. CDR3 length equals 15 residues. The CDR3, as DNA: TGCGCCAGCAGCCAACGATGGACAGCCAATCAGCCCCAGCATTTT. Amino acid sequence: CASSQRWTANQPQHF.

A word on this clonotype: A read error may produce the germline difference seen at one junction end. The genes are TRBV18 and TRBJ1-5; D call uncertain. Germline CDR1 is KGHSH and CDR2 is LQKENI. The CDR3 extends over 13 amino acids. The CDR3 loop is CATKLHPNQPQHF. For the CDR3, the DNA is TGCGCCACCAAACTACATCCCAATCAGCCCCAGCATTTT.

This clonotype was counted ten times or more. The rearrangement links TRBV12-3 or TRBV12-4 to TRBJ2-2; 8 positions agree with TRBD1. Trimming at V came to 10 bases and at J to 2 bases, leaving 6 bases not matched to a gene. This CDR3 is built from 14 residues. CDR3 sequence reads: CATVGQGNTGELFF. The CDR3 DNA is TGTGCCACAGTAGGACAGGGAAACACCGGGGAGCTGTTTTTT.

This chain connects TRBV7-2 to TRBJ1-2; tentatively, D is TRBD1 (6 bases). The CDR3 totals 15 residues. Germline CDR1 SGHTA, CDR2 FQGNSA. V was cut by 0 bases and J by 3 bases, with 11 bases left in between. CDR3 sequence (DNA): TGTGCCAGCAGCTTAGCGCAGGACAGTCACTATGGCTACACCTTC. It translates to CASSLAQDSHYGYTF.

This chain uses TRBV29-1 with TRBJ1-1; D is unresolved. The ends were cut back, 1 base at V and 1 base at J, with 7 bases in the middle. Germline V CDR1 and CDR2: SQVTM, ANQGSEA. This CDR3 has 13 residues. The CDR3 nucleotides are TGCAGCGTTGAAGGGACGGGGAACACTGAAGCTTTCTTT. Translated, it gives CSVEGTGNTEAFF.

This clonotype was found a few times. The genes are TRBV20-1 and TRBJ2-2, with D hard to call. V lost 3 bases and J 8 bases, leaving 13 bases between the germline ends. The CDR3 contains 13 residues. The germline V gene encodes CDR1 DFQATT and CDR2 SNEGSKA (reference sequence). This CDR3 reads CSARGLLVGELFF. The CDR3 DNA reads TGCAGTGCTAGGGGTCTCTTGGTTGGGGAGCTGTTTTTT.

The V call is TRBV5-1, the J call TRBJ2-2; D tentatively reads TRBD1 or TRBD2 (5 bases each). Germline V CDR1 and CDR2: SGHRS, YFSETQ. Between the trimmed V and J ends, which lost 7 bases and 6 bases, there was a span of 7 bases. This CDR3 region has 11 residues. DNA for the CDR3: TGCGCCAGCGAGGGGTCCGGGGAGCTGTTTTTT. It is translated as CASEGSGELFF. The complete variable domain, with remaining parts taken from reference TRBV5-1 and TRBJ2-2, reads KAGVTQTPRYLIKTRGQQVTLSCSPISGHRSVSWYQQTPGQGLQFLFEYFSETQRNKGNFPGRFSGRQFSNSRSEMNVSTLELGDSALYLCASEGSGELFFGEGSRLTVL.

This clonotype has ten or more counts. The V gene is TRBV7-7, the J gene TRBJ2-2, with D hard to call. There are 13 residues in the CDR3. Germline V gene sequence: CDR1 SSHAT, CDR2 FNYEAQ (reference sequence). V lost 1 base and J 3 bases, leaving 3 bases between the germline ends. The CDR3 coding sequence is TGTGCCAGCAGCTTAGTAGACACCGGGGAGCTGTTTTTT. It yields the protein CASSLVDTGELFF.

This clonotype showed up just a few times. The chain uses TRBV5-1 and TRBJ1-1; the D is unclear. Between the trimmed V and J ends, which lost 5 bases and 4 bases, there was a span of 18 bases. Germline V CDR1 and CDR2: SGHRS, YFSETQ. The CDR3 consists of 15 residues. The CDR3 DNA reads TGCGCCAGCAGAATAGGGATGATGTTCGGCACTGAAGCTTTCTTT. It codes for CASRIGMMFGTEAFF.

V gene TRBV14 combines with J gene TRBJ1-2, with 7 bases fitting TRBD1. This CDR3 is built from 16 residues. The V gene's germline CDR1 is SGHDN and CDR2 FVKESK. The V segment lost 0 bases and the J segment 7 bases; nucleotides outside the gene matches: 11. CDR3 residues: CASSQETPGGQSGYTF. As DNA, the CDR3 is TGTGCCAGCAGCCAAGAAACCCCGGGGGGACAGTCTGGCTACACCTTC.

This clonotype has a handful of counts. This rearrangement joins TRBV9 to TRBJ2-2, with D uncertain. Germline V CDR1 and CDR2: SGDLS, YYNGEE. The V gene lost 4 bases and the J gene lost 4 bases, with 17 bases spanning the gap. The CDR3 length is 16 residues. CDR3 amino acids: CASSRSTGVVTGELFF. The CDR3 region has the DNA TGTGCCAGCAGCCGTTCGACGGGCGTGGTCACCGGGGAGCTGTTTTTT.

The sample holds many counts of this clonotype. This chain links TRBV29-1 with TRBJ1-5; 8 nucleotides agree with TRBD1. The CDR3 is 16 residues long. V shed 4 bases, J shed 0 bases, and the junction held 8 bases outside the gene matches. CDR1 and CDR2 from the germline V gene are SQVTM and ANQGSEA. The CDR3 DNA reads as TGCAGCGTTGGACAGGGGCCAAATTATAGCAATCAGCCCCAGCATTTT. The encoded protein is CSVGQGPNYSNQPQHF.

This chain uses TRBV12-3 or TRBV12-4 with TRBJ1-1, with TRBD1 identical over 10 bases. V dropped 6 bases and J dropped 4; count of bases not matched to a gene: 8. The CDR3 spans 15 residues. The CDR3 sequence: CASRPGTGEATEAFF. The CDR3, as DNA: TGTGCCAGCAGACCTGGGACAGGGGAAGCCACTGAAGCTTTCTTT.

About this clonotype itself: This clone may be a read error of a much larger clone one base away. This chain joins TRBV20-1 and TRBJ2-7; TRBD2 aligns across 12 bases. This CDR3 spans 14 amino acids. The germline V gene encodes CDR1 DFQATT and CDR2 SNEGSKA (reference sequence). The CDR3 loop reads CIAEGTSGSYEQYF. The CDR3 bases are TGCATTGCTGAAGGGACTAGCGGGTCCTACGAGCAGTACTTC.